What follows describes a single TCR beta chain. This entry comes from a study of blood T cell repertoires in COVID-19. Study overall: Acute and convalescent COVID-19 samples came from the United States, Italy and Spain.

Germline CDR1 SNHLY, CDR2 FYNNEI. This CDR3 comprises 15 residues. After removal of 7 bases from V and 0 bases from J, the junction contained 8 bases not matched to a gene. Profiled with immunoSEQ multiplex PCR; TCRdb holds only in-frame clones, not every one. Among about 240,000 clones listed, roughly four fifths were seen once. This clonotype was obtained from a woman of 80 years or more with acute or convalescent COVID-19. Sequenced input: peripheral blood. This chain joins TRBV2 and TRBJ1-1; TRBD1 agrees at 7 bases. In DNA, the CDR3 is TGTGCCAGCATCCGAGAGGGACAGCTGAACACTGAAGCTTTCTTT. Encoded protein: CASIREGQLNTEAFF.